The entry that follows covers one T cell receptor beta chain sequence. The data derive from a study of blood T cell repertoires in COVID-19. Overall study context: Whether acute or convalescent, the COVID-19 samples came from the United States, Italy and Spain. From T cells, B-cell-depleted T cells, or PBMCs came the material, which was cDNA or gDNA.

Authors' methods: Counts of nucleated cells, estimated from reference gene primer amplification, were obtained. Clones were read by immunoSEQ multiplex PCR, and TCRdb kept only the in-frame ones, dropping some. The V and J calls and clone size were taken over from that table, and D and trimming were inferred from the DNA. The repertoire holds over 45,000 clones, around 88% seen once, with over 5% in the top ten. CDR1 and CDR2 from the germline V gene are SGHAT and FQNNGV. This CDR3 is 13 amino acids long. V was pared by 1 base and J by 2 bases, with 5 bases between. The chain employs TRBV11-2 and TRBJ1-2; D ambiguous. Material for sequencing was peripheral blood. The sequence was collected from a woman aged 80 or over with acute or convalescent COVID-19. CDR3: CASSLALNYGYTF. The CDR3, as DNA: TGTGCCAGCAGCTTAGCACTGAACTATGGCTACACCTTC.